This T cell receptor (beta chain) was retrieved from a study of long-term antiretroviral therapy in people with HIV. Overall study context: Specimens dating back about a decade before the 2015 immediate-ART recommendation are the oldest included.

Prior to DNA extraction, the samples held roughly 1-10 million cryopreserved PBMC. Study results and limitations: Clones that had undergone expansion before ART dominated the repertoire at all time points.

This clone was detected only once. What it binds is unknown. Runs used v3.0 of the immunoSEQ assay and were done at survey level. A per-sample goal of roughly 35,000-55,000 T-cell genomes was targeted by sequencing. Some clones are missing from TCRdb's copy, which holds only in-frame ones; the method was immunoSEQ multiplex PCR. The sample has tens of thousands of clones, roughly 87% seen once. Trimming removed 2 bases from V and 5 bases from J; junction bases left unmatched: 10. This CDR3 comprises 16 residues. Germline V lookup: CDR1 SGHTA, CDR2 FQGTGA. The V and J genes are TRBV7-3 and TRBJ2-7; 9 bases align to TRBD2. The origin of this receptor is a man in his late teens or twenties with HIV. The sequences come from unsorted PBMCs, collected 0.2 years before starting antiretroviral therapy. CDR3: CASSLGRRGGIHEQYF. Here the CDR3 DNA reads TGTGCCAGCAGCTTAGGTCGGCGGGGGGGTATCCACGAGCAGTACTTC.